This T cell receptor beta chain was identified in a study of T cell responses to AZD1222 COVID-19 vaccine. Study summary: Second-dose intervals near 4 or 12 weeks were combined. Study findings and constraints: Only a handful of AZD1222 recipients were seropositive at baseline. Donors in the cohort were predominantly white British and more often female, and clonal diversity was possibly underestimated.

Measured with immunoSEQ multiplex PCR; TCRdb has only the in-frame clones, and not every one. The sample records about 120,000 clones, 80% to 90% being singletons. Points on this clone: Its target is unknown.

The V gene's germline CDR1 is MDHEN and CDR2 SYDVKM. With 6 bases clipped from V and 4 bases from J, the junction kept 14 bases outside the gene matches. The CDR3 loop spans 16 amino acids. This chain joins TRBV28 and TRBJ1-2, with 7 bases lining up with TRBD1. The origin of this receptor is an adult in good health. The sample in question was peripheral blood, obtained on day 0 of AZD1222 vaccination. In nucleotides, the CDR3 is TGTGCCAGCAGCTCCCCCGGGACAGACTTAGCCTATGGCTACACCTTC. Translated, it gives CASSSPGTDLAYGYTF.